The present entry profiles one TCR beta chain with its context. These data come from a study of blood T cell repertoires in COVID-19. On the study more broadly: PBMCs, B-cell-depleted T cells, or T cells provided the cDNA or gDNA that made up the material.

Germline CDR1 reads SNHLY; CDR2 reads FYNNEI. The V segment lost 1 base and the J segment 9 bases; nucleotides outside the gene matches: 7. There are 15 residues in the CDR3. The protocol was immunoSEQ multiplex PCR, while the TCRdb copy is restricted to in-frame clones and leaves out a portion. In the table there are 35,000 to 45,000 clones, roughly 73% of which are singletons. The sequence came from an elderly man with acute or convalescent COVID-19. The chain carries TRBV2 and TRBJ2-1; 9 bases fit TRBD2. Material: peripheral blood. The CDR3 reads CASSEVGGRAIEQFF. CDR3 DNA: TGTGCCAGCAGTGAAGTCGGCGGGAGGGCCATTGAGCAGTTCTTC.